The 23 T cell receptor beta chains below come from one sample, sequenced in a study of cytomegalovirus exposure and HLA in healthy donors. 60 Vbeta and 13 Jbeta primers were used in PCR. Data came from immunoSEQ multiplex PCR; TCRdb stores just in-frame clones and leaves some out. Here the sample spans about 160,000 clones, about 75% being singletons. Input material: PBMCs. The receptors here all came from a male donor in good health and CMV-seronegative.

V gene TRBV19 combines with J gene TRBJ1-5; D gene unclear. This CDR3 has 17 residues. Germline V gene lookup returns CDR1 LNHDA and CDR2 SQIVND (reference sequence). V was pared by 3 bases and J by 7 bases, with 22 bases between. The CDR3 nucleotides read TGTGCCAGTAGTATTAACGTCCGAACAGTGATGGGCCAGCCCCAGCATTTT. Amino acid sequence: CASSINVRTVMGQPQHF.

The chain couples TRBV27 to TRBJ1-1; weak D call: TRBD1 (6 bases). CDR1 is MNHEY and CDR2 is SMNVEV in the germline V gene (reference sequence). The CDR3 is 15 residues long. Trimming cost V 0 bases and J 5 bases, with 13 bases left between them. CDR3 DNA: TGTGCCAGCAGTTTATCGTCGGGGGGCGGGACTGAAGCTTTCTTT. Its protein product is CASSLSSGGGTEAFF.

This sequence joins TRBV29-1 and TRBJ2-2, with 10 bases identical to TRBD1. Germline lookup yields CDR1 SQVTM and CDR2 ANQGSEA. CDR3 size: 14 residues. With 3 bases clipped from V and 6 bases from J, the junction kept 4 bases outside the gene matches. The CDR3 DNA sequence: TGCAGCGTTGATGGACAGGGGGGCGCCGGGGAGCTGTTTTTT. This translates into CSVDGQGGAGELFF.

The V call is TRBV19, the J call TRBJ1-4; D might be TRBD1 (5 bases). V lost 6 bases, J lost 8 bases, and 13 bases lay in between. Germline V gene sequence: CDR1 LNHDA, CDR2 SQIVND (reference sequence). This CDR3 contains 13 residues. CDR3 coding DNA: TGTGCCAGTAGCCCGGGGGGTTGGGAAAAACTGTTTTTT. Its translation: CASSPGGWEKLFF. Combining the CDR3 with reference TRBV19 and TRBJ1-4 gives the whole variable domain DGGITQSPKYLFRKEGQNVTLSCEQNLNHDAMYWYRQDPGQGLRLIYYSQIVNDFQKGDIAEGYSVSREKKESFPLTVTSAQKNPTAFYLCASSPGGWEKLFFGSGTQLSVL.

J is TRBJ1-2 and V is TRBV2, with 7 positions matching TRBD1. CDR1 and CDR2 (germline): SNHLY, FYNNEI. After removal of 6 bases from V and 2 bases from J, the junction contained 6 bases not matched to a gene. The CDR3 loop spans 14 amino acids. The CDR3 here is CASRPGTANYGYTF. CDR3 in DNA: TGTGCCAGCAGGCCCGGGACAGCCAACTATGGCTACACCTTC.

This sequence joins TRBV7-3 and TRBJ2-2; a weak D match, TRBD2 (6 bases). The germline V gene has CDR1 SGHTA and CDR2 FQGTGA. V lost 1 base and J lost 6, with 12 bases in between. The CDR3 has 15 amino acids. The CDR3 here is CASSLRLEAAGELFF. The DNA for the CDR3 is TGTGCCAGCAGCTTAAGACTAGAGGCCGCCGGGGAGCTGTTTTTT.

Here the CDR3 DNA reads TGTGCCAGCTCACCACCGCCGGCGGGTTCCGAAAAACTGTTTTTT. It is translated as CASSPPPAGSEKLFF. The chain employs TRBV18 and TRBJ1-4; D gene ambiguous. The ends were cut back, 0 bases at V and 8 bases at J, with 13 bases in the middle. Germline lookup yields CDR1 KGHSH and CDR2 LQKENI. The CDR3 is 15 amino acids.

The rearrangement joins TRBV28 to TRBJ1-4; weak D call: TRBD1 (5 bases). Germline V lookup: CDR1 MDHEN, CDR2 SYDVKM. Deletions cut 1 base from V and 8 bases from J, with 20 bases between. The CDR3 has 17 amino acids. The CDR3 loop reads CASSLSDKTADSEKLFF. The DNA for the CDR3 is TGTGCCAGCAGTTTATCTGACAAGACTGCAGACAGCGAAAAACTGTTTTTT.

The chain has TRBV5-1 and TRBJ1-2; D gene unclear. CDR1 SGHRS and CDR2 YFSETQ come from the germline V gene. The V end was cut by 0 bases, the J end by 5 bases, with 11 bases between. The CDR3 spans 14 residues. In DNA form, the CDR3 reads TGCGCCAGCAGCTTGGCCGGGAGCTTTTATGGCTACACCTTC. Protein: CASSLAGSFYGYTF.

CDR3 nucleotides: TGTGCCAGCAGCTCCCTGGGGCGGACCAGCGGCTACACCTTC. Amino acids: CASSSLGRTSGYTF. The chain uses TRBV7-9 and TRBJ1-2, with D possibly being TRBD1 (5 bases). This CDR3 spans 14 amino acids. Trimming pared 4 bases from V and 8 bases from J, leaving 17 bases between. Germline V gene sequence: CDR1 SEHNR, CDR2 FQNEAQ (reference sequence).

This chain connects TRBV18 to TRBJ2-7, with 8 nucleotides matching TRBD2. The CDR3 is 16 amino acids. Germline V CDR1 and CDR2: KGHSH, LQKENI. The V segment lost 6 bases and the J segment 0 bases; nucleotides outside the gene matches: 10. The CDR3 sequence: CASSPSATSDSYEQYF. As DNA, the CDR3 is TGTGCCAGCTCTCCATCCGCGACTAGCGACTCCTACGAGCAGTACTTC.

The V gene is TRBV5-5, the J gene TRBJ1-4; tentatively, D is TRBD1 (5 bases). This CDR3 has 14 amino acids. V lost 2 bases, J lost 7 bases, and 12 bases lay in between. Germline V gene lookup returns CDR1 SGHKS and CDR2 YYEKEE (reference sequence). The CDR3 is CASSFRQGAEKLFF. The CDR3 DNA sequence: TGTGCCAGCAGCTTTCGTCAGGGTGCTGAAAAACTGTTTTTT. The entire variable domain, with the rest obtained from reference TRBV5-5 and TRBJ1-4, is as follows: DAGVTQSPTHLIKTRGQQVTLRCSPISGHKSVSWYQQVLGQGPQFIFQYYEKEERGRGNFPDRFSARQFPNYSSELNVNALLLGDSALYLCASSFRQGAEKLFFGSGTQLSVL.

The gene calls are TRBV11-1 and TRBJ2-1; possibly TRBD2 for D (5 bases). Trimming removed 6 bases from V and 7 bases from J, with 13 bases in between. This CDR3 has 13 residues. Per germline, CDR1 SGHAT and CDR2 FQDESV (reference sequence). DNA for the CDR3: TGTGCCAGCAGTAGGACTCTCTGGAATGAGCAGTTCTTC. It is translated as CASSRTLWNEQFF. Variable domain in full (rest from reference TRBV11-1 and TRBJ2-1): EAEVAQSPRYKITEKSQAVAFWCDPISGHATLYWYRQILGQGPELLVQFQDESVVDDSQLPKDRFSAERLKGVDSTLKIQPAELGDSAMYLCASSRTLWNEQFFGPGTRLTVL.

The V and J genes are TRBV19 and TRBJ1-5, with D possibly being TRBD1 (5 bases). From germline, CDR1 is LNHDA and CDR2 SQIVND (reference sequence). The CDR3 totals 14 residues. The V end lost 5 bases, the J end lost 11 bases, and 19 bases lay between the germline ends. The CDR3 loop reads CASSDRQGGVAQHF. The CDR3 region has the DNA TGTGCCAGTAGTGATCGGCAGGGCGGTGTCGCCCAGCATTTT.

In this sample, this clone turned up once. This may arise from a read error, as a much more abundant clone is one base away. The chain uses TRBV19 and TRBJ2-3, with D possibly being TRBD2 (5 bases). The CDR3 contains 13 residues. From germline, CDR1 is LNHDA and CDR2 SQIVND (reference sequence). Between the trimmed V and J ends, which lost 5 bases and 0 bases, there was a span of 6 bases. The CDR3 loop reads CASSGGSTDTQYF. For the CDR3, the DNA is TGTGCCAGTAGTGGCGGGAGCACAGATACGCAGTATTTT.

The rearrangement links TRBV12-5 to TRBJ1-2; 9 bases line up with TRBD1. The CDR3 totals 15 residues. The ends lost 1 base at V and 8 bases at J; junction bases unmatched: 8. Germline lookup yields CDR1 LGHNT and CDR2 FRNRAP. The CDR3 DNA is TGTGCTAGTGGTTTGGGAGGACAGGGGATGGGGGGCTACACCTTC. This encodes CASGLGGQGMGGYTF.

The chain combines TRBV7-9 with TRBJ2-3; 8 bases match TRBD2. Unmatched junction bases numbered 12, after V lost 5 bases and J lost 2 bases. Looked up from germline, CDR1 is SEHNR and CDR2 is FQNEAQ (reference sequence). The CDR3 consists of 17 residues. This chain's CDR3 is CASSRLGSGGNTDTQYF. In DNA, the CDR3 is TGTGCCAGCAGCCGTCTAGGCAGCGGGGGAAACACAGATACGCAGTATTTT.

This clone has only a few counts. V usage is TRBV19 and J usage is TRBJ1-6; TRBD1 matches at 9 bases. V gave up 1 base and J gave up 14 bases; unmatched junction bases: 9. Germline V lookup: CDR1 LNHDA, CDR2 SQIVND (reference sequence). The CDR3 has 15 amino acids. The CDR3 is CASSIGGQGFSSLHF. In DNA, the CDR3 is TGTGCCAGTAGTATAGGTGGACAGGGGTTTTCTTCCCTCCACTTT.

In nucleotides, the CDR3 is TGTGCCAGCAGCCAAGATGAACAGGCCGAAGCTTTCTTT. It translates to CASSQDEQAEAFF. The chain is built from TRBV4-2 and TRBJ1-1, with TRBD1 as a possible D gene (5 bases). From germline, CDR1 is LGHNA and CDR2 YNFKEQ. V lost 0 bases, J lost 8 bases, and 10 bases lay in between. The CDR3 sequence is 13 residues long.

This clone has just one count. J is TRBJ1-5 and V is TRBV10-2, with unresolved D. CDR1 and CDR2 from the germline V gene are WSHSY and SAAADI. The V and J ends lost 3 bases and 0 bases respectively, with 9 bases between them. The CDR3 sequence is 15 residues long. The DNA for the CDR3 is TGCGCCAGCAGTGAAAGAGGAGGTAGCAATCAGCCCCAGCATTTT. As protein: CASSERGGSNQPQHF.

This chain links TRBV19 with TRBJ2-7; maybe TRBD2 (6 bases). This CDR3 contains 15 residues. Germline V CDR1 and CDR2: LNHDA, SQIVND (reference sequence). V lost 1 base to trimming and J lost 6 bases, with 16 bases between them. CDR3 sequence: CASSIVGTGAREQYF. CDR3 coding DNA: TGTGCCAGTAGTATAGTCGGAACGGGAGCCCGCGAGCAGTACTTC.

The gene calls are TRBV7-2 and TRBJ2-1, with D tentatively TRBD2 (6 bases). The V gene lost 1 base and the J gene lost 12 bases, with 10 bases spanning the gap. Per the germline V gene, CDR1 is SGHTA and CDR2 is FQGNSA. The CDR3 runs 12 residues. CDR3 amino acids: CASSLVRDSQFF. The CDR3 DNA reads TGTGCCAGCAGCTTAGTGAGGGACTCGCAGTTCTTC.

V and J are TRBV5-1 and TRBJ2-3; 9 bases fit TRBD2. The CDR3 consists of 16 residues. The J segment lost 3 bases and the V segment lost 3 bases, leaving 8 bases of the junction unmatched. Germline CDR1 is SGHRS and CDR2 is YFSETQ. The CDR3 nucleotides read TGCGCCAGCAGCTCGGGGCGGGGGGGGCATACAGATACGCAGTATTTT. Its protein is CASSSGRGGHTDTQYF.